This T cell receptor (beta chain) was identified in a study of beta chain features in type 1 diabetes. Across the study: Patients did not differ from healthy donors in age, gender or cell yield.

Sorted populations all exceeded 95% purity. The CDR3 sequence is 14 residues long. The V end lost 3 bases, the J end lost 8 bases, and 16 bases lay between the germline ends. Every isolated RNA sample was fully reverse transcribed, so sequencing captured expressed TCRB transcripts. Profiling relied on immunoSEQ multiplex PCR, and the TCRdb table lists in-frame clones only, not all of them. The sample carries 25,000 or so clones, roughly three quarters recorded once. Input material: Tregs from blood. The sequence was obtained from a woman between 35 and 50 years old in good health. The chain joins TRBV23-1 to TRBJ1-1; no firm D call. TRBV23-1 is sorted into the ORF group, with uncertain function. For the CDR3, the DNA is TGCGCCAGCAGTCACTGGTCTGTGTTGGCAGAAGCTTTCTTT. This encodes CASSHWSVLAEAFF.